The rows below give T cell receptor beta chains drawn from one sample of a study of shared clonotypes between healthy human individuals. Using immunoSEQ multiplex PCR, the repertoire was profiled, and TCRdb retains in-frame clones only, with some absent. The sample shows about 800,000 clones, roughly 96% of them seen only once. The sequenced sample consisted of naive CD8+ T cells sorted from blood. The receptor set was obtained from a man aged 25 to 40 in good health. Each CDR3 is given with its conserved first and last residue. D genes are given only for firm matches. Rows give clone size only sometimes, using once, few, many, or a class for an expanded clone.

J	D	V	size	CDR3	DNA
TRBJ1-1	TRBD1	TRBV11-2	-	CASSIRGPGTEAFF	TGTGCCAGCAGCATCAGGGGGCCGGGGACTGAAGCTTTCTTT
TRBJ1-2	-	TRBV5-6	-	CASSLGANYGYTF	TGTGCCAGCAGCTTGGGGGCTAACTATGGCTACACCTTC
TRBJ1-1	-	TRBV7-9	once	CASRLDGDTEAFF	TGTGCCAGCAGACTGGACGGAGACACTGAAGCTTTCTTT
TRBJ2-7	-	TRBV7-6	-	CASSTIPGRSYEQYF	TGTGCCAGCAGCACAATCCCCGGGAGATCTTACGAGCAGTACTTC
TRBJ2-7	TRBD2	TRBV6-1	-	CASSGPGLPNYEQYF	TGTGCCAGCAGTGGACCGGGACTACCCAACTACGAGCAGTACTTC
TRBJ2-7	TRBD1	TRBV7-9	-	CASSPGQGGNEQYF	TGTGCCAGCAGCCCGGGACAAGGGGGCAACGAGCAGTACTTC
TRBJ2-7	TRBD2	TRBV6-5	-	CASSTTSRSYEQYF	TGTGCCAGCAGTACGACTAGCCGATCCTACGAGCAGTACTTC
TRBJ2-1	TRBD2	TRBV2	-	CASSEVAGVGPNEQFF	TGTGCCAGCAGTGAAGTGGCGGGAGTGGGGCCCAATGAGCAGTTCTTC
TRBJ2-7	-	TRBV5-6	-	CASSPSVSYEQYF	TGTGCCAGCAGCCCCTCCGTCTCCTACGAGCAGTACTTC
TRBJ2-7	TRBD2	TRBV19	-	CASSSGGSYEQYF	TGTGCCAGTAGTTCTGGCGGGAGCTACGAGCAGTACTTC
TRBJ2-1	-	TRBV5-1	-	CASSFSETNEQFF	TGCGCCAGCAGCTTCTCAGAGACCAATGAGCAGTTCTTC
TRBJ2-5	TRBD2	TRBV9	-	CASSVDPSGRAETQYF	TGTGCCAGCAGCGTAGATCCCAGCGGGAGGGCGGAGACCCAGTACTTC
TRBJ1-1	-	TRBV6-1	-	CARTGQINMNTEAFF	TGTGCCAGGACTGGACAGATTAACATGAACACTGAAGCTTTCTTT
TRBJ2-7	-	TRBV28	-	CASNPRVGPYEQYF	TGTGCCAGTAACCCGAGGGTTGGTCCCTACGAGCAGTACTTC